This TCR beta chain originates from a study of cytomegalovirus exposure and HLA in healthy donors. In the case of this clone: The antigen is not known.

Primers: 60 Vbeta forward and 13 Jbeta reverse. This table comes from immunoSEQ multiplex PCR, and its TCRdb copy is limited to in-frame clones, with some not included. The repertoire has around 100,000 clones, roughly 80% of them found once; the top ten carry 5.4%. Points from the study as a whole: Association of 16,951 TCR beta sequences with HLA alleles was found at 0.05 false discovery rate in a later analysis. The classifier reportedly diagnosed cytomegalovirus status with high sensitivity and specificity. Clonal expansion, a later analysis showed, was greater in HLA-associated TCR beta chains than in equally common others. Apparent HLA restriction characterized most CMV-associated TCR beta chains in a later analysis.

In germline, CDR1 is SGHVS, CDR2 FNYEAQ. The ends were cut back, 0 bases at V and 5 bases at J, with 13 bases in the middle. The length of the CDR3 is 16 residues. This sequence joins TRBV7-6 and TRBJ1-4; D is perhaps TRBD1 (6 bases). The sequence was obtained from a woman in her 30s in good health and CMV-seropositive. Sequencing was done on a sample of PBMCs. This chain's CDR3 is CASSLATGTLNEKLFF. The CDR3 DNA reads TGTGCCAGCAGCTTAGCGACCGGGACACTAAATGAAAAACTGTTTTTT.